This is a list of T cell receptor beta chains from one sample in a study of blood T cell repertoires in COVID-19. Repertoires were generated with immunoSEQ multiplex PCR, while TCRdb's copy carries only in-frame clones and drops some. The table includes fewer than 350,000 clones, over 75% detected once. Sequencing used peripheral blood. All receptors come from a man aged 18 to 30 with active or convalescent COVID-19. The CDR3 runs from the conserved cysteine through the conserved F or W. A D gene is named only where the DNA matches it firmly. Clone size, where shown, is once, few, many, or a class for clones that have expanded.

j_call d_call v_call clone_size cdr3_aa cdr3_nt
TRBJ2-6 NA TRBV9 NA CASSGGSSGANVLTF TGTGCCAGCAGCGGAGGGAGCTCTGGGGCCAACGTCCTGACTTTC
TRBJ1-5 NA TRBV6-6 NA CASRNGWNQPQHF TGTGCCAGCAGGAACGGGTGGAATCAGCCCCAGCATTTT
TRBJ1-2 TRBD1 TRBV12-3/TRBV12-4 NA CASSSTGGHGYTF TGTGCCAGCAGTTCCACAGGGGGTCATGGCTACACCTTC
TRBJ1-5 NA TRBV3-1/TRBV3-2 NA CASSQGRGSGQPQHF TGTGCCAGCAGCCAAGGTCGAGGGTCGGGTCAGCCCCAACATTTT
TRBJ2-7 TRBD1 TRBV13 few CASSFGTGNYEQYF TGTGCCAGCAGCTTCGGGACAGGGAACTACGAGCAGTACTTC
TRBJ2-7 TRBD1 TRBV5-4 NA CASSWGQTYYEQYF TGTGCCAGCAGCTGGGGACAGACTTACTACGAGCAGTACTTC
TRBJ1-5 NA TRBV19 NA CASSIDRGNQPQHF TGTGCCAGTAGTATAGATCGCGGCAATCAGCCCCAGCATTTT
TRBJ1-5 NA TRBV6-5 NA CASSPAEYSNQPQHF TGTGCCAGCAGTCCCGCGGAGTATAGCAATCAGCCCCAGCATTTT
TRBJ1-4 NA TRBV2 NA CASIGVRPNEKLFF TGTGCCAGCATCGGGGTCCGACCGAATGAAAAACTGTTTTTT
TRBJ1-5 TRBD1 TRBV7-6 NA CASSSGTGFHPNQPQHF TGTGCCAGCAGCTCCGGGACAGGGTTTCATCCTAATCAGCCCCAGCATTTT
TRBJ2-7 TRBD1 TRBV6-1 NA CASSEALGGQGPYEQYF TGTGCCAGCAGTGAAGCGCTGGGGGGACAGGGCCCCTACGAGCAGTACTTC
TRBJ1-3 TRBD1 TRBV19 NA CASSIDGTGSISGNTIYF TGTGCCAGTAGTATAGACGGGACAGGGTCCATCTCTGGAAACACCATATATTTT
TRBJ1-1 NA TRBV6-5 NA CASSYLSHTEAFF TGTGCCAGCAGTTACCTGAGCCACACTGAAGCTTTCTTT
TRBJ1-5 NA TRBV10-2 NA CASRRVGNQPQHF TGCGCCAGCAGGAGGGTTGGCAATCAGCCCCAGCATTTT
TRBJ2-3 TRBD2 TRBV3-1/TRBV3-2 NA CASALNAGGPPDTQYF TGTGCCAGTGCCCTTAACGCGGGGGGGCCCCCAGATACGCAGTATTTT
TRBJ1-6 TRBD1 TRBV7-9 NA CASSSTDRGSNSPLHF TGTGCCAGCAGCTCTACCGACAGGGGGAGCAATTCACCCCTCCACTTT
TRBJ1-1 NA TRBV5-1 NA CASSPELTGNTEAFF TGCGCCAGCAGCCCCGAACTTACAGGGAACACTGAAGCTTTCTTT
TRBJ1-1 NA TRBV21-1 few CASSKPLQGKGGGAFF TGTGCCAGCAGCAAACCCCTACAGGGGAAAGGTGGGGGAGCTTTCTTT
TRBJ1-1 TRBD1 TRBV19 few CASNQGAWVNTEAFF TGTGCCAGTAACCAGGGGGCGTGGGTGAACACTGAAGCTTTCTTT
TRBJ2-1 TRBD2 TRBV24-1 NA CATSGQAGGYNEQFF TGTGCCACCAGTGGTCAGGCGGGGGGATACAATGAGCAGTTCTTC
TRBJ1-5 NA TRBV2 NA CASGEGNQPQHF TGTGCCAGCGGGGAGGGAAATCAGCCCCAGCATTTT
TRBJ1-2 TRBD1 TRBV12-3/TRBV12-4 NA CASSRQGAGGYTF TGTGCCAGCAGTAGACAGGGGGCGGGTGGCTACACCTTC
TRBJ1-5 NA TRBV19 NA CASSIGSRGQPQHF TGTGCCAGTAGTATTGGATCCCGGGGTCAGCCCCAGCATTTT
TRBJ1-2 NA TRBV9 NA CASSVGTGINYGYTF TGTGCCAGCAGCGTCGGTACAGGGATCAACTATGGCTACACCTTC
TRBJ1-4 NA TRBV5-5 NA CASSLEGSAGEKLFF TGTGCCAGCAGCTTGGAGGGAAGTGCGGGTGAAAAACTGTTTTTT
TRBJ2-2 NA TRBV11-2 NA CASSLFLWSGRGDHGELFF NA
TRBJ2-1 NA TRBV5-4 NA CASSPEAYNEQFF TGTGCCAGCAGCCCGGAGGCGTACAATGAGCAGTTCTTC
TRBJ1-4 TRBD1 TRBV2 NA CASRAIDRVNEKLFF TGTGCCAGCAGAGCAATAGACAGGGTTAATGAAAAACTGTTTTTT
TRBJ1-4 NA TRBV13 NA CASSLGRENEKLFF TGTGCCAGCAGCTTGGGACGGGAGAATGAAAAACTGTTTTTT
TRBJ1-1 NA TRBV4-3 few CASSQELLTVNTEAFF TGCGCCAGCAGCCAAGAGTTATTGACAGTGAACACTGAAGCTTTCTTT
TRBJ1-2 TRBD1 TRBV4-1 NA CASSQGDRGGYGYTF TGCGCCAGCAGCCAAGGCGACAGGGGGGGCTATGGCTACACCTTC
TRBJ2-5 NA TRBV6-5 once CASSYLFQGRETQYF TGTGCCAGCAGTTATTTGTTTCAGGGAAGAGAGACCCAGTACTTC
TRBJ1-2 TRBD1 TRBV29-1 NA CSVDRGYDGYTF TGCAGCGTTGACAGGGGGTACGATGGCTACACCTTC
TRBJ2-3 NA TRBV7-6 NA CASSRTGSDTQYF TGTGCCAGCAGCCGTACAGGGTCAGATACGCAGTATTTT
TRBJ1-2 NA TRBV2 NA CAAGSPGERSYGYTF TGTGCCGCTGGCTCGCCGGGGGAACGTAGCTATGGCTACACCTTC
TRBJ1-2 NA TRBV5-6 NA CASSLAAGKSYGYTF TGTGCCAGCAGCTTGGCGGCAGGAAAGAGTTATGGCTACACCTTC
TRBJ1-2 NA TRBV7-8 NA CASSSTGSYGYTF TGTGCCAGCAGCTCGACAGGAAGTTATGGCTACACCTTC
TRBJ1-5 NA TRBV19 NA CASSYFYIDSSNQPQHF TGTGCCAGTAGCTATTTCTACATTGACAGCAGCAATCAGCCCCAGCATTTT
TRBJ2-3 TRBD2 TRBV6-4 NA CASSDGGGSNTQYF TGTGCCAGCAGTGACGGCGGGGGGTCCAATACGCAGTATTTT
TRBJ1-4 NA TRBV18 NA CASSPVATNEKLFF TGTGCCAGCTCACCAGTAGCAACTAATGAAAAACTGTTTTTT
TRBJ1-1 NA TRBV10-2 NA CASSDRYNTEAFF TGCGCCAGCAGTGACAGATACAACACTGAAGCTTTCTTT
TRBJ1-1 TRBD1 TRBV4-2 NA CASSQITRDRIPLNTEAFF TGTGCCAGCAGCCAGATTACCCGGGACAGAATACCTTTGAACACTGAAGCTTTCTTT
TRBJ1-1 TRBD1 TRBV6-5 NA CASSYSGQGGEAFF TGTGCCAGCAGTTACTCCGGACAGGGTGGTGAAGCTTTCTTT
TRBJ2-2 NA TRBV4-1 NA CASSNRGGELFF TGCGCCAGCAGCAACCGGGGCGGGGAGCTGTTTTTT
TRBJ2-2 NA TRBV7-2 NA CASSLSYTGELFF TGTGCCAGCAGCTTAAGCTACACCGGGGAGCTGTTTTTT
TRBJ1-2 NA TRBV4-1 NA CASSQDWGPRCF TGCGCCAGCAGCCAAGATTGGGGGCCGAGATGCTTC
TRBJ1-6 TRBD1 TRBV3-1/TRBV3-2 NA CASSRRQGGAPLHF TGTGCCAGCAGTAGAAGACAGGGGGGGGCACCCCTCCACTTT
TRBJ2-1 TRBD2 TRBV13 once CASSSGGEQFF TGTGCCAGCAGCTCGGGGGGTGAGCAGTTCTTC
TRBJ2-7 TRBD1 TRBV10-3 NA CATTRQGSYEQYF TGTGCCACGACAAGACAGGGGTCTTACGAGCAGTACTTC
TRBJ1-2 TRBD1 TRBV5-6 NA CASSLALSGQLYGYTF TGTGCCAGCAGCTTGGCCCTGTCGGGACAGTTATATGGCTACACCTTC
TRBJ1-2 NA TRBV19 NA CASSIRWQGRGEGYTF TGTGCCAGTAGTATAAGGTGGCAGGGGCGCGGAGAGGGCTACACCTTC
TRBJ2-2 NA TRBV27 once CASSFTYNTGELFF TGTGCCAGCAGTTTTACCTACAACACCGGGGAGCTGTTTTTT
TRBJ2-1 TRBD2 TRBV19 NA CASSISAGGVNEQFF TGTGCCAGTAGTATTTCGGCGGGGGGAGTAAATGAGCAGTTCTTC
TRBJ2-1 NA TRBV19 NA CASSAGTAASYNEQFF TGTGCCAGTAGTGCGGGGACGGCCGCCTCATACAATGAGCAGTTCTTC
TRBJ2-1 TRBD2 TRBV6-5 NA CASTPSRGAYNEQFF TGTGCCAGCACTCCTTCGCGGGGGGCCTACAATGAGCAGTTCTTC
TRBJ2-5 NA TRBV24-1 NA CATSDFKTQYF TGTGCCACCAGTGATTTTAAGACCCAGTACTTC
TRBJ1-6 TRBD1 TRBV9 NA CASSVGQGDSPLHF TGTGCCAGCAGCGTAGGACAGGGGGACTCACCCCTCCACTTT
TRBJ1-2 NA TRBV5-1 NA CASSWEEGLNGYTF TGCGCCAGCAGCTGGGAGGAGGGCTTGAATGGCTACACCTTC
TRBJ2-1 TRBD2 TRBV11-1 NA CASIGSGGANEQFF TGTGCCAGCATAGGCAGCGGGGGGGCAAATGAGCAGTTCTTC